A selection of T cell receptor beta chains follows, all from one sample in a study of blood T cell repertoires in COVID-19. Sequenced by immunoSEQ multiplex PCR; TCRdb stores in-frame clones only, minus some. Of under 250,000 clones in the sample, about four fifths were seen once. Material for sequencing was peripheral blood. The source is a man under 40 who had recovered from COVID-19. Each CDR3 is given without its conserved first and last residue.

J gene | V gene | CDR3 protein
TRBJ1-6 | TRBV5-5 | ASSLGIVSSPLH
TRBJ2-5 | TRBV29-1 | SVAPTSAETQY
TRBJ1-2 | TRBV15 | ATSRGGDGYT
TRBJ2-1 | TRBV7-2 | ASSVDRLNNEQF
TRBJ1-2 | TRBV5-5 | ASSRTGGNYGYT
TRBJ1-2 | TRBV19 | ASSRDSPYYGYT
TRBJ2-5 | TRBV7-7 | ASSLYREQETQY
TRBJ2-3 | TRBV9 | ASSVQGNSGTDTQY
TRBJ1-6 | TRBV20-1 | SASSELNSPLH
TRBJ1-5 | TRBV2 | ASEPTLGGNQPQH
TRBJ2-1 | TRBV7-9 | ASSRDSNEQF
TRBJ1-5 | TRBV2 | ASKTGFDQPQH
TRBJ2-7 | TRBV18 | ASSPRGPTSGAHEQY
TRBJ2-1 | TRBV10-3 | AIRTGQSSYNEQF
TRBJ2-7 | TRBV29-1 | SARQVPYEQY
TRBJ2-1 | TRBV18 | ASSTRGQNEQF
TRBJ2-3 | TRBV6-1 | ASSEMQGLNSDTQY
TRBJ2-7 | TRBV5-1 | ASSLRAKLARKHYEQY
TRBJ2-3 | TRBV15 | ATSRDLQTSTDTQY
TRBJ2-7 | TRBV3-1/TRBV3-2 | ASSPLRGAYEQY